This passage covers 9 T cell receptor beta chains from one sample sequenced in a study of blood T cell repertoires in COVID-19. The method was immunoSEQ multiplex PCR; TCRdb's version includes in-frame clones alone and lacks a portion of them. The sample lists hundreds of thousands of clones; about 90% were seen once. Sequencing used peripheral blood. Receptor source: a man older than 75 with acute or convalescent COVID-19.

The chain has TRBV7-9 and TRBJ2-1; possibly TRBD1 for D (6 bases). The V end was cut by 5 bases, the J end by 3 bases, with 8 bases between. Germline CDR1 is SEHNR and CDR2 is FQNEAQ (reference sequence). This CDR3 is built from 13 residues. DNA of the CDR3: TGTGCCAGCAGCGGGGGACACTACAATGAGCAGTTCTTC. It encodes CASSGGHYNEQFF.

This chain links TRBV6-5 with TRBJ1-1; D is unresolved. V was clipped by 0 bases and J by 10 bases, with 12 bases between them. This CDR3 region has 13 residues. Germline CDR1 is MNHEY and CDR2 is SVGAGI. In DNA, the CDR3 is TGTGCCAGCAGTTACTCGAGCGGAGCGGTAGCTTTCTTT. Translating it yields CASSYSSGAVAFF.

V is TRBV6-1 and J is TRBJ1-6; 8 bases line up with TRBD1. This CDR3 has 14 amino acids. V lost 3 bases, J lost 11 bases, and 6 bases stayed unmatched. Germline values: CDR1 MNHNS, CDR2 SASEGT. This CDR3 reads CASSEGQVKTPLHF. DNA for the CDR3: TGTGCCAGCAGTGAGGGACAGGTCAAAACACCCCTCCACTTT.

The chain links TRBV7-2 to TRBJ2-2, with 9 bases matching TRBD1. Unmatched junction bases numbered 1, after V lost 8 bases and J lost 0 bases. The CDR3 is 14 amino acids. Germline V lookup: CDR1 SGHTA, CDR2 FQGNSA. CDR3 sequence reads: CASGTGPNTGELFF. As DNA, the CDR3 is TGTGCCAGCGGGACAGGGCCGAACACCGGGGAGCTGTTTTTT.

This chain uses TRBV15 with TRBJ1-5; unclear D gene. V lost 5 bases and J lost 1, with 12 bases in between. CDR1 is LNHNV and CDR2 is YYDKDF in the germline V gene (reference sequence). The CDR3 extends over 15 amino acids. The CDR3 is CATSAGVISNQPQHF. CDR3 coding DNA: TGTGCCACCAGCGCTGGAGTTATAAGCAATCAGCCCCAGCATTTT.

This clone was seen a few times. This specimen includes other DNA sequences encoding the same CDR3. V gene TRBV3-1 (or the pseudogene TRBV3-2) combines with J gene TRBJ1-1; 7 positions agree with TRBD1. The CDR3 is 11 amino acids. V gave up 10 bases and J gave up 5 bases; unmatched junction bases: 4. Per the germline V gene, CDR1 is LGHDT and CDR2 is YNNKEL (reference sequence). The CDR3 DNA reads as TGTGCCACCAGGGGGGGAACTGAAGCTTTCTTT. Its translation is CATRGGTEAFF.

The chain carries TRBV6-5 and TRBJ2-1; 9 bases map to TRBD2. CDR1 is MNHEY and CDR2 is SVGAGI in the germline V gene. Trimming at V came to 8 bases and at J to 1 base, leaving 6 bases not matched to a gene. This CDR3 is 15 amino acids long. The DNA for the CDR3 is TGTGCCAGCCAGAGCGGGAGGATTTCCTACAATGAGCAGTTCTTC. Amino acids: CASQSGRISYNEQFF.

The chain recombines TRBV5-4 with TRBJ2-1; 9 bases agree with TRBD2. This CDR3 has 16 residues. Germline V gene lookup returns CDR1 SGHNT and CDR2 YYREEE (reference sequence). J lost 3 bases, V lost 3 bases, and 7 bases had no gene match. CDR3 protein: CASSSAGGYSYNEQFF. The CDR3 DNA reads TGTGCCAGCAGCTCGGCGGGAGGGTATAGCTACAATGAGCAGTTCTTC.

V and J are TRBV19 and TRBJ2-2; 7 bases map to TRBD1. The V segment lost 8 bases and the J segment 4 bases; nucleotides outside the gene matches: 4. The CDR3 totals 13 residues. Germline CDR1 reads LNHDA; CDR2 reads SQIVND (reference sequence). CDR3 loop: CASGNRGTGELFF. For the CDR3, the DNA is TGTGCCAGTGGGAACAGGGGCACCGGGGAGCTGTTTTTT.